The 6 T cell receptor beta chains given below trace back to one sample, sequenced in a study of circulating CD8 cells and anti-PD-1 response in melanoma. TCR libraries were prepared from roughly 14 ng of total RNA with the QIAseq Immune Repertoire TCR panel. One entry per CDR3 protein results from TCRdb running MiXCR on the reads. The sample consists of approximately 1,200 distinct CDR3 sequences, approximately 6.8% of them appearing once. Sorting of live CD3+CD8+TCRalphabeta+ cells by PD-1 and/or TIGIT gave four subsets. This specimen consisted of CD8+ T cells from PBMCs, obtained at baseline or after one month of anti-PD-1 therapy (not recorded which). All receptors come from a human donor with melanoma.

By its share, this clonotype is medium-sized. The chain is built from TRBV11-2 and TRBJ2-1; 10 bases are shared with TRBD2. With 1 base clipped from V and 5 bases from J, the junction kept 8 bases outside the gene matches. The V gene's germline CDR1 is SGHAT and CDR2 FQNNGV. The CDR3 extends over 17 amino acids. The CDR3 DNA reads TGTGCCAGCAGCTTAGCCGGGACTAGCGTCCTGAACAATGAGCAGTTCTTC. Protein product: CASSLAGTSVLNNEQFF.

In its sample, this clonotype is medium-sized. This rearrangement joins TRBV2 to TRBJ2-1; 14 bases match TRBD2. The CDR3 spans 16 residues. V was pared by 1 base and J by 4 bases, with 0 bases of the junction left unmatched. Per the germline V gene, CDR1 is SNHLY and CDR2 is FYNNEI. Here the CDR3 reads CASSEGTSGGYNEQFF. Here the CDR3 DNA reads TGTGCCAGCAGTGAAGGGACTAGCGGGGGGTACAATGAGCAGTTCTTC.

This clonotype was recorded a few times. One end of the junction varies from germline; a read error may be responsible. The V gene is TRBV19, the J gene TRBJ2-7, with D unresolved. Germline CDR1 is LNHDA and CDR2 is SQIVND (reference sequence). This CDR3 has 11 residues. The CDR3 reads CANSIGGEQYF. CDR3 DNA sequence: TGTGCCAATAGTATAGGCGGCGAGCAGTACTTC. Full variable domain (remainder filled in from reference TRBV19 and TRBJ2-7): DGGITQSPKYLFRKEGQNVTLSCEQNLNHDAMYWYRQDPGQGLRLIYYSQIVNDFQKGDIAEGYSVSREKKESFPLTVTSAQKNPTAFYLCANSIGGEQYFGPGTRLTVT.

This clonotype is judged large. The chain recombines TRBV29-1 with TRBJ2-1; TRBD1 agrees at 7 bases. With 1 base clipped from V and 3 bases from J, the junction kept 3 bases outside the gene matches. In germline, CDR1 is SQVTM, CDR2 ANQGSEA. The CDR3 has 14 amino acids. The CDR3 region has the DNA TGCAGCGTTGAAGTGGACAGGAACTACAATGAGCAGTTCTTC. Translating it yields CSVEVDRNYNEQFF.

In the case of this clonotype: A junction end diverges from the germline sequence, so it may reflect a read error. This chain links TRBV19 with TRBJ2-7; D uncertain. Germline V gives CDR1 LNHDA, CDR2 SQIVND (reference sequence). This CDR3 has 13 amino acids. CDR3 coding DNA: TGTGCCAGTAGTATCAGGAGTTCCTACGAGCAGCACTTC. The encoded protein is CASSIRSSYEQHF.

This clonotype was found a few times. This chain connects TRBV19 to TRBJ1-1; D not resolved. The CDR3 has 15 residues. V dropped 1 base and J dropped 2 bases, with 11 bases sitting between them. Germline V gene sequence: CDR1 LNHDA, CDR2 SQIVND (reference sequence). The CDR3 DNA follows: TGTGCCAGTAGTATAGGCTGGGGTTCCAACACTGAAGCTTTCTTT. Its translation is CASSIGWGSNTEAFF.